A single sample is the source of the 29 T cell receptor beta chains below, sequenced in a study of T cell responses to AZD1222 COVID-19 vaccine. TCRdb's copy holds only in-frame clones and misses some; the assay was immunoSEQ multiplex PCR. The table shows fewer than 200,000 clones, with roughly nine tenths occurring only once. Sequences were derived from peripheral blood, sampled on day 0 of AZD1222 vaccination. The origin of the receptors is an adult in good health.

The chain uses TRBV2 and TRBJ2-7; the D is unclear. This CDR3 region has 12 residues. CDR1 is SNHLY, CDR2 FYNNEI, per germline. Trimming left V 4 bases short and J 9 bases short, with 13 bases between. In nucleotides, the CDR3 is TGTGCCAGCAGTGCCGGCGTCTTAGGGCAGTACGTC. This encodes CASSAGVLGQYV.

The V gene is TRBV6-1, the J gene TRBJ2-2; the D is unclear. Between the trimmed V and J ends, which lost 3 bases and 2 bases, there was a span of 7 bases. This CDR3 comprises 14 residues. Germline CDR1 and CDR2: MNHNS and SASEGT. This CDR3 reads CASSEIQNTGELFF. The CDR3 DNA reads TGTGCCAGCAGTGAGATACAAAACACCGGGGAGCTGTTTTTT.

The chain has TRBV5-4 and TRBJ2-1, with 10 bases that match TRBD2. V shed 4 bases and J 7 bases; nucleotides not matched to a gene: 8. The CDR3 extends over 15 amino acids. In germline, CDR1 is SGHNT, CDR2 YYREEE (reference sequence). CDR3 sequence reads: CASSSQREGRNEQFF. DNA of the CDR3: TGTGCCAGCAGCAGTCAGCGGGAGGGCAGGAATGAGCAGTTCTTC.

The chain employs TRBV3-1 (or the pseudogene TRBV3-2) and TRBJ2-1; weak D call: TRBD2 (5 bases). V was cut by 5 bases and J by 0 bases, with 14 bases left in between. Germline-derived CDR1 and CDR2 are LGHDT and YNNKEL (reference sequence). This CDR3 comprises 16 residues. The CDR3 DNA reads TGTGCCAGCAGCTTTAGACGAGCGGCCTCCTACAATGAGCAGTTCTTC. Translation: CASSFRRAASYNEQFF.

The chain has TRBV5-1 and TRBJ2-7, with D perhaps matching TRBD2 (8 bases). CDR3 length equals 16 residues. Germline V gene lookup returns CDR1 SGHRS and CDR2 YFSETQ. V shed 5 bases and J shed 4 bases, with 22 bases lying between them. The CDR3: CASRPGGSGREYEQYF. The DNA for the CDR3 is TGCGCCAGCAGGCCAGGGGGGAGCGGGAGAGAGTACGAGCAGTACTTC.

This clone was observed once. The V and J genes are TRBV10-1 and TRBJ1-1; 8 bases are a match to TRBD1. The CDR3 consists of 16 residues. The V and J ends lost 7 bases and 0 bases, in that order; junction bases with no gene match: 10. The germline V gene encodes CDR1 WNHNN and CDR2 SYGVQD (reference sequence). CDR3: CASNRTGLRVNTEAFF. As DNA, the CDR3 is TGCGCCAGCAATAGGACAGGGCTGAGGGTGAACACTGAAGCTTTCTTT.

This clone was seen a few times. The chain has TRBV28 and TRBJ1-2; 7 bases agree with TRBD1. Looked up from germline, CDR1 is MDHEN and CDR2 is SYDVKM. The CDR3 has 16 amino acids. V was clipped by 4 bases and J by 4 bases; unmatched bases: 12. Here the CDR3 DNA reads TGTGCCAGCAGTTCCCCGAGACAGGGCTACGGCTATGGCTACACCTTC. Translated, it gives CASSSPRQGYGYGYTF.

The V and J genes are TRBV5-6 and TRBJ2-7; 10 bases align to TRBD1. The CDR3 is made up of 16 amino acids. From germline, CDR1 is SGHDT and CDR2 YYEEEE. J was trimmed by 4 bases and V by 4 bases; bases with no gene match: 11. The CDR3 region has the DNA TGTGCCAGCAGCCCGGTCCGGGACAGGGGAACGTACGAGCAGTACGTC. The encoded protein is CASSPVRDRGTYEQYV.

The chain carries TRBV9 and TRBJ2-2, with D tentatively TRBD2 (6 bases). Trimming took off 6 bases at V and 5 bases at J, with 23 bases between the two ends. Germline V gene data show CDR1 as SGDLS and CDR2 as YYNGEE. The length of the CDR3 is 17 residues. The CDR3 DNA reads TGTGCCAGCATGGGGGGTGGGCCCTCCCTCTCGACCGGGGAGCTGTTTTTT. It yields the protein CASMGGGPSLSTGELFF.

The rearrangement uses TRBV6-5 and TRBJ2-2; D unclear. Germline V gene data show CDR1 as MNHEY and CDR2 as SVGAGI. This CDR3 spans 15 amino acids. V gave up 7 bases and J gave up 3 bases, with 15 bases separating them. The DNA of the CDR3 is TGTGCCAGCAAACCGGGCCCCCAGGACACCGGGGAGCTGTTTTTT. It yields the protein CASKPGPQDTGELFF.

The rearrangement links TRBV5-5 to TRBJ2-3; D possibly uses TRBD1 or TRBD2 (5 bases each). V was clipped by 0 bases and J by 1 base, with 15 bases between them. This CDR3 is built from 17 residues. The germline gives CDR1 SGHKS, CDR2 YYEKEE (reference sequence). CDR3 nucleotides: TGTGCCAGCAGCTTGGTCCCCGGGGCCGCCCGCACAGATACGCAGTATTTT. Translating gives CASSLVPGAARTDTQYF.

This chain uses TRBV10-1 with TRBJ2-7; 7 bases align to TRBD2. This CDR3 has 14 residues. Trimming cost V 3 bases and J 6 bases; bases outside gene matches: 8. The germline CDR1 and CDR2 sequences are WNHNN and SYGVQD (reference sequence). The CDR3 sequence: CASSDSSGKAEQYF. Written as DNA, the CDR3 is TGCGCCAGCAGTGATTCCAGCGGGAAGGCCGAGCAGTACTTC.

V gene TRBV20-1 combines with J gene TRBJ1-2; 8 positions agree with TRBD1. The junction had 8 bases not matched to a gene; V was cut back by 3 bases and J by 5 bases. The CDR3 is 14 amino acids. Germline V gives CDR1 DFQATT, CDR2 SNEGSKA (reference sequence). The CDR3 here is CSASGSTGGYGYTF. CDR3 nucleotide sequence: TGCAGTGCTAGTGGAAGCACAGGGGGTTATGGCTACACCTTC.

This CDR3 reads CASSSTNWGAGELFF. Here the CDR3 DNA reads TGTGCCAGCAGCTCGACCAATTGGGGGGCCGGGGAGCTGTTTTTT. The rearrangement joins TRBV5-4 to TRBJ2-2, with TRBD2 as a possible D gene (6 bases). V was trimmed by 3 bases and J by 6 bases, leaving 15 bases between them. Germline V gene data show CDR1 as SGHNT and CDR2 as YYREEE (reference sequence). There are 15 residues in the CDR3. The full variable domain, completed using reference TRBV5-4 and TRBJ2-2, is ETGVTQSPTHLIKTRGQQVTLRCSSQSGHNTVSWYQQALGQGPQFIFQYYREEENGRGNFPPRFSGLQFPNYSSELNVNALELDDSALYLCASSSTNWGAGELFFGEGSRLTVL.

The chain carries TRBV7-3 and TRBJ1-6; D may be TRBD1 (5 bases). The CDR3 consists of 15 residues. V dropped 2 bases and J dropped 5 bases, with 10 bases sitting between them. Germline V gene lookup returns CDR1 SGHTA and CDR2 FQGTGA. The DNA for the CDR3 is TGTGCCAGCAGCTTATCCGGGACTCATAATTCACCCCTCCACTTT. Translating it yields CASSLSGTHNSPLHF.

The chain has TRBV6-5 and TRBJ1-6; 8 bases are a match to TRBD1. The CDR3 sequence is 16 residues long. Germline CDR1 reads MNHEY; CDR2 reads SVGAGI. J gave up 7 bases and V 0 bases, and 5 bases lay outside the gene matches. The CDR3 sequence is CASSYSRGTGNSPLHF. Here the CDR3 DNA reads TGTGCCAGCAGTTACTCAAGGGGGACAGGCAATTCACCCCTCCACTTT.

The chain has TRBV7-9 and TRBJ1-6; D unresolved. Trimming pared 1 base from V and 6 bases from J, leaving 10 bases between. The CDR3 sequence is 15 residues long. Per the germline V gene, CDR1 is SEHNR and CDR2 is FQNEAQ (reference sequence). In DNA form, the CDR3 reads TGTGCCAGCAGCTTAGGTGTAGGGATTAATTCACCCCTCCACTTT. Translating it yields CASSLGVGINSPLHF.

In nucleotides, the CDR3 is TGTGCCAGCAGCTTAGTTGCAGGATACGGTGAGCAGTTCTTC. This gives the protein CASSLVAGYGEQFF. The chain uses TRBV7-2 and TRBJ2-1, with D uncertain. The CDR3 is 14 residues long. The germline V gene has CDR1 SGHTA and CDR2 FQGNSA. V gave up 1 base and J gave up 9 bases, with 13 bases separating them.

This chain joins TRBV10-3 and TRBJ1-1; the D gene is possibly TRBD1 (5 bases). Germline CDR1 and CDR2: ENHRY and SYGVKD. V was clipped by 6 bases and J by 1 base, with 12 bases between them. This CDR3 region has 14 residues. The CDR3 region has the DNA TGTGCCATCAGGCCCCCCGGGACGAACACTGAAGCTTTCTTT. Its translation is CAIRPPGTNTEAFF.

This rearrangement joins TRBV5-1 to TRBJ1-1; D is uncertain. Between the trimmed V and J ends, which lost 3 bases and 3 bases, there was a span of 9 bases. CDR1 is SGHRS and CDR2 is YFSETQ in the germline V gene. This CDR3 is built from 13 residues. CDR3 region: CASSYGRDTEAFF. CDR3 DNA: TGCGCCAGCAGCTACGGGAGGGACACTGAAGCTTTCTTT.

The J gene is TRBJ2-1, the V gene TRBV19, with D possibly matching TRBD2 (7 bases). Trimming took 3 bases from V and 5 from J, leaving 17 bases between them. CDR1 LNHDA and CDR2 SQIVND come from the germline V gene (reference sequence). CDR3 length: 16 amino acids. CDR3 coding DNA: TGTGCCAGTAGTATCGACGGAGGGGGGGCAAACAATGAGCAGTTCTTC. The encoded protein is CASSIDGGGANNEQFF.

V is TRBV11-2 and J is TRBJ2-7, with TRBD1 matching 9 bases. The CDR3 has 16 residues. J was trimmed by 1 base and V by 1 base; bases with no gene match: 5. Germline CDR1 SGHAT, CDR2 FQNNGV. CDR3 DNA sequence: TGTGCCAGCAGCTTAGGTGGACAGGGGCCATCCTACGAGCAGTACTTC. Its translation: CASSLGGQGPSYEQYF.

The DNA for the CDR3 is TGTGCCTGGAGTGTACTGGGACAGCCGGAGACCCAGTACTTC. This gives the protein CAWSVLGQPETQYF. This rearrangement joins TRBV30 to TRBJ2-5, with TRBD1 identical over 7 bases. The CDR3 totals 14 residues. The germline V gene has CDR1 GTSNPN and CDR2 SVGIG (reference sequence). V lost 0 bases to trimming and J lost 5 bases; unmatched junction nucleotides: 6.

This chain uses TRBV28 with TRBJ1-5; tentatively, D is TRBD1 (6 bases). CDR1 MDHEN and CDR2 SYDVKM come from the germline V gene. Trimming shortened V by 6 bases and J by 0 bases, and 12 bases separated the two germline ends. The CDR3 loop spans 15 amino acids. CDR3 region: CASRDGGASNQPQHF. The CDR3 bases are TGTGCCAGCAGGGATGGGGGGGCTAGCAATCAGCCCCAGCATTTT.

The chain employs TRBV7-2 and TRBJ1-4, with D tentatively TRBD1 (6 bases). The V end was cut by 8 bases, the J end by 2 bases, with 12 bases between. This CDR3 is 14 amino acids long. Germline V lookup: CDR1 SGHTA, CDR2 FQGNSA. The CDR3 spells CASGPQGTNEKLFF. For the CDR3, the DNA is TGTGCCAGCGGGCCTCAGGGGACTAATGAAAAACTGTTTTTT.

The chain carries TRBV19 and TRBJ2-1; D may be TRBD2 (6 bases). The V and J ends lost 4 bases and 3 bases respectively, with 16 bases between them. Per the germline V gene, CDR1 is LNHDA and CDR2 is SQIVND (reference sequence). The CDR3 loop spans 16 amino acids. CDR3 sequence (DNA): TGTGCCAGTAGTAAACAGCGGGCTTCGGTCTACAATGAGCAGTTCTTC. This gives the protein CASSKQRASVYNEQFF.

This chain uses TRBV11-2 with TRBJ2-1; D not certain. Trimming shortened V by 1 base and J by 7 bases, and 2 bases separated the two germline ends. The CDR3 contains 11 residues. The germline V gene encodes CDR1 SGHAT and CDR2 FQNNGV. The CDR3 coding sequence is TGTGCCAGCAGCTTAGGGAATGAGCAGTTCTTC. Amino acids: CASSLGNEQFF.

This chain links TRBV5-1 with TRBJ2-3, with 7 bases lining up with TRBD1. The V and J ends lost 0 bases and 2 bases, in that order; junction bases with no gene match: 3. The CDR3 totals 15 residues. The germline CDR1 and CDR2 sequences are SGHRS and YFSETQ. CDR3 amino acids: CASSLDRGDTDTQYF. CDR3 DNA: TGCGCCAGCAGCTTGGACAGGGGAGACACAGATACGCAGTATTTT.

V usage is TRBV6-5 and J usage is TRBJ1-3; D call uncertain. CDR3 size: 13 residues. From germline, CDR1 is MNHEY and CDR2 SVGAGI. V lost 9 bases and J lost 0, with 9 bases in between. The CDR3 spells CARDMNSGNTIYF. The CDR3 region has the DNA TGTGCCAGAGATATGAACTCTGGAAACACCATATATTTT.